The clone carrying this TCR beta chain was found many times. Its matching antigen is unknown. Trimming removed 4 bases at V and 1 base at J, with 20 bases between. CDR3 length: 17 amino acids. Germline CDR1 is SGHRS and CDR2 is YFSETQ. The data were obtained in a study of prognosis after radiotherapy for stage I lung cancer. Study-wide context: Around 15 patients had newly diagnosed primary stage I lung tumors, and about 5 had oligometastatic NSCLC after surgical resection of the primary tumor.

Peripheral blood samples of six milliliters were drawn at each of two time points. Study-wide findings and caveats: Unique TCR clone counts dropped after stereotactic body radiation therapy, from a median of around 10,000 to 6,500.

Two-round multiplex PCR amplified TCR beta CDR3 from genomic DNA. Amplification during the initial PCR round employed primers specific to each TRBV and TRBJ gene. One entry per CDR3 protein, called by TCRdb with MiXCR from the multiplex PCR reads. The sample holds about 18,000 distinct CDR3 sequences, 44% seen once. Material: PBMCs, obtained before or after stereotactic body radiation therapy (not recorded which). The receptor's source is a donor at least 50 years old with non-small cell lung cancer. The chain couples TRBV5-1 to TRBJ2-5, with D unresolved. The CDR3 bases are TGCGCCAGCAGCCTGAGTGAAGGGATGAGGAGCCAAGAGACCCAGTACTTC. Its translation: CASSLSEGMRSQETQYF.